This passage covers 27 T cell receptor beta chains from one sample sequenced in a study of T cells after posttransplantation cyclophosphamide (dated by TCRdb to between 2015 and 2016). Library method: the immunoSEQ multiplex PCR assay. TCRdb obtained this table from immuneACCESS and retained in-frame rearrangements with V and J assigned. These tables miss some clones; where compared with another copy, unresolved V genes account for less than half of the shortfall, and the remainder is unexplained. Recorded for this sample are more than 15,000 clones; around 87% of them occurred a single time. Clones ranked in the top ten supply around 3.8% of the sample. A control cohort of approximately 10 patients who had been given myeloablative marrow transplants with methotrexate plus a calcineurin inhibitor was sampled 1 year after transplant. The sample was PBMCs, taken after an allogeneic stem cell transplant with a calcineurin inhibitor and methotrexate. The receptors come from a male patient aged 50 or older who received an allogeneic stem cell transplant from an unrelated donor, was CMV-positive, and had chronic GVHD only. After a transplant, not all T cells may be the patient's own; some may come from the graft donor.

The chain has TRBV18 and TRBJ1-2; D is unresolved. With 3 bases removed from V and 7 bases from J, the gap between germline ends came to 27 bases. The CDR3 is 18 residues long. Germline V gene sequence: CDR1 KGHSH, CDR2 LQKENI. The DNA of the CDR3 is TGTGCCAGCTCACCGAGGGTGGAGGTCTCAAAAAAAGAGGGTGGCTACACCTTC. Residues: CASSPRVEVSKKEGGYTF.

V gene TRBV4-3 combines with J gene TRBJ2-7; a weak D match, TRBD2 (6 bases). V lost 1 base to trimming and J lost 2 bases, with 9 bases between them. There are 14 residues in the CDR3. Germline V gene sequence: CDR1 LGHNA, CDR2 YSLEER. DNA for the CDR3: TGCGCCAGCAGCCAAGGGGGGGAAACCTACGAGCAGTACTTC. It specifies CASSQGGETYEQYF.

The V and J genes are TRBV11-2 and TRBJ1-3, with D possibly matching TRBD1 (5 bases). There are 15 residues in the CDR3. CDR1 SGHAT and CDR2 FQNNGV come from the germline V gene. V was clipped by 3 bases and J by 9 bases, with 18 bases between them. The DNA for the CDR3 is TGTGCCAGCAGCTTGAGACGGGGGTCGAGGAGCACCATATATTTT. It codes for CASSLRRGSRSTIYF. The full variable domain, with the rest looked up from reference TRBV11-2 and TRBJ1-3, is EAGVAQSPRYKIIEKRQSVAFWCNPISGHATLYWYQQILGQGPKLLIQFQNNGVVDDSQLPKDRFSAERLKGVDSTLKIQPAKLEDSAVYLCASSLRRGSRSTIYFGEGSWLTVV.

This chain joins TRBV12-5 and TRBJ2-1; 10 positions match TRBD1. CDR1 and CDR2 from the germline V gene are LGHNT and FRNRAP. V was pared by 3 bases and J by 4 bases, with 3 bases of the junction left unmatched. The CDR3 runs to 15 residues. CDR3 residues: CASGFGQGVYNEQFF. CDR3 bases: TGTGCTAGTGGTTTCGGACAGGGGGTATACAATGAGCAGTTCTTC. Looking up the rest from reference TRBV12-5 and TRBJ2-1 gives the full variable domain: DARVTQTPRHKVTEMGQEVTMRCQPILGHNTVFWYRQTMMQGLELLAYFRNRAPLDDSGMPKDRFSAEMPDATLATLKIQPSEPRDSAVYFCASGFGQGVYNEQFFGPGTRLTVL.

V gene TRBV27 combines with J gene TRBJ2-1; the match to TRBD2 covers 9 bases. Germline assignment: CDR1 MNHEY and CDR2 SMNVEV (reference sequence). J was trimmed by 10 bases and V by 7 bases; bases with no gene match: 14. This CDR3 contains 15 residues. CDR3 region: CASTPGVAGVGEQFF. The DNA for the CDR3 is TGTGCCAGCACCCCCGGGGTAGCGGGAGTCGGCGAGCAGTTCTTC.

This clone was seen more than once but under ten times. The chain couples TRBV25-1 to TRBJ2-3; 12 nucleotides align to TRBD1. With V trimmed by 6 bases and J by 2 bases, 6 bases remained unmatched. The CDR3 runs to 16 residues. CDR1 is MGHDK, CDR2 SYGVNS, per germline. This chain's CDR3 is CASRGQGAELTDTQYF. Written as DNA, the CDR3 is TGTGCCAGCAGGGGACAGGGGGCCGAGCTCACAGATACGCAGTATTTT.

Written as DNA, the CDR3 is TGTGCCATCAGCCCGACAGTATACGAGCAGTACTTC. Its protein is CAISPTVYEQYF. V is TRBV10-3 and J is TRBJ2-7, with D possibly being TRBD1 (5 bases). With 6 bases removed from V and 4 bases from J, the gap between germline ends came to 10 bases. CDR1 is ENHRY and CDR2 is SYGVKD in the germline V gene. The CDR3 spans 12 residues.

This chain links TRBV9 with TRBJ1-3; D perhaps matches TRBD1 (5 bases). This CDR3 has 14 amino acids. Trimming removed 0 bases from V and 2 bases from J, with 6 bases in between. Germline V CDR1 and CDR2: SGDLS, YYNGEE. Here the CDR3 reads CASSVAGPGNTIYF. CDR3 nucleotide sequence: TGTGCCAGCAGCGTAGCAGGGCCTGGAAACACCATATATTTT.

The V and J genes are TRBV6-1 and TRBJ1-1; D may be TRBD1 (5 bases). The CDR3 loop spans 15 amino acids. Germline CDR1 MNHNS, CDR2 SASEGT. The V end lost 5 bases, the J end lost 3 bases, and 16 bases lay between the germline ends. This chain's CDR3 is CASSHKTDSDTEAFF. As DNA, the CDR3 is TGTGCCAGCAGTCATAAGACAGACTCCGACACTGAAGCTTTCTTT.

The genes are TRBV6-5 and TRBJ2-7; TRBD1 matches at 7 bases. The germline CDR1 and CDR2 sequences are MNHEY and SVGAGI. The CDR3 consists of 14 residues. The V and J ends lost 6 bases and 5 bases, in that order; junction bases with no gene match: 10. The CDR3 DNA sequence: TGTGCCAGCAGCCGACAGGGCCTTGAGAACGAGCAGTACTTC. It specifies CASSRQGLENEQYF.

This clone was counted a single time. This chain connects TRBV18 to TRBJ2-7, with a tentative D call TRBD2 (6 bases). Germline V lookup: CDR1 KGHSH, CDR2 LQKENI. V shed 3 bases and J shed 2 bases, with 17 bases lying between them. This CDR3 contains 16 residues. The CDR3 protein is CASSPYQAPGAYEQYF. The CDR3 DNA reads TGTGCCAGCTCACCTTACCAAGCGCCGGGGGCCTACGAGCAGTACTTC.

This rearrangement joins TRBV13 to TRBJ2-3; weak D call: TRBD2 (5 bases). Between the trimmed V and J ends, which lost 0 bases and 0 bases, there was a span of 10 bases. Germline V gene sequence: CDR1 PRHDT, CDR2 FYEKMQ (reference sequence). The length of the CDR3 is 16 residues. CDR3 loop: CASSLGTGTSTDTQYF. The CDR3 DNA reads as TGTGCCAGCAGCTTAGGAACGGGAACTAGCACAGATACGCAGTATTTT.

The CDR3 region has the DNA TGCGCCACCCTCCAGGGGTCTCGCTATGAAAAACTGTTTTTT. Translating it yields CATLQGSRYEKLFF. The V gene is TRBV10-2, the J gene TRBJ1-4; the D gene is possibly TRBD1 (6 bases). V was shortened by 10 bases and J by 6 bases, with 18 bases between the two germline ends. This CDR3 has 14 residues. CDR1 and CDR2 from the germline V gene are WSHSY and SAAADI.

The count of this clone is one. This chain joins TRBV19 and TRBJ2-1; 8 bases are shared with TRBD1. The germline CDR1 and CDR2 sequences are LNHDA and SQIVND (reference sequence). The CDR3 has 15 residues. After removal of 5 bases from V and 3 bases from J, the junction contained 6 bases not matched to a gene. The CDR3 DNA reads TGTGCCAGTAGTGTCGGACAGGGTAGCTACAATGAGCAGTTCTTC. This translates into CASSVGQGSYNEQFF.

The V call is TRBV5-1, the J call TRBJ2-1; D gene uncertain. The CDR3 totals 13 residues. The V gene lost 3 bases and the J gene lost 12 bases, with 16 bases spanning the gap. Germline loops: CDR1 SGHRS, CDR2 YFSETQ. CDR3 nucleotides: TGCGCCAGCAGCTCCTCATCTGCCGCAGGGCAGTTCTTC. Its translation is CASSSSSAAGQFF.

The CDR3 sequence: CASSIPPGRDYGYTF. DNA for the CDR3: TGTGCCAGCAGTATTCCCCCCGGGAGGGACTATGGCTACACCTTC. The rearrangement joins TRBV28 to TRBJ1-2; D is unresolved. CDR1 MDHEN and CDR2 SYDVKM come from the germline V gene. The V gene lost 5 bases and the J gene lost 3 bases, with 16 bases spanning the gap. The CDR3 spans 15 residues.

The V and J genes are TRBV28 and TRBJ1-5, with unresolved D. Germline lookup yields CDR1 MDHEN and CDR2 SYDVKM. CDR3 length equals 12 residues. Deletions cut 5 bases from V and 5 bases from J, with 7 bases between. The CDR3 DNA follows: TGTGCCAGCAGTCAGTCTTATCAGCCCCAGCATTTT. As protein: CASSQSYQPQHF. The complete variable domain, with remaining parts taken from reference TRBV28 and TRBJ1-5, reads DVKVTQSSRYLVKRTGEKVFLECVQDMDHENMFWYRQDPGLGLRLIYFSYDVKMKEKGDIPEGYSVSREKKERFSLILESASTNQTSMYLCASSQSYQPQHFGDGTRLSIL.

The rearrangement joins TRBV5-4 to TRBJ2-5; 7 nucleotides match TRBD1. The J call could be wrong; TRBJ2-7 is a better fit for the DNA end. CDR1 and CDR2 from the germline V gene are SGHNT and YYREEE (reference sequence). This CDR3 has 15 residues. This CDR3 is CASSRGQPSLGEQYF. CDR3 bases: TGTGCCAGCAGCCGGGGACAGCCTTCCCTTGGCGAGCAGTACTTC.

The CDR3 bases are TGTGCCAGCAGTTCGCTTCGGACTAGCTTAAACTACGAGCAGTACTTC. As protein: CASSSLRTSLNYEQYF. The chain combines TRBV28 with TRBJ2-7, with TRBD2 matching 8 bases. The junction had 11 bases not matched to a gene; V was cut back by 4 bases and J by 3 bases. This CDR3 spans 16 amino acids. The germline V gene encodes CDR1 MDHEN and CDR2 SYDVKM.

V gene TRBV7-3 combines with J gene TRBJ2-7; the match to TRBD1 covers 7 bases. The CDR3 sequence is 14 residues long. Per the germline V gene, CDR1 is SGHTA and CDR2 is FQGTGA. After removal of 4 bases from V and 6 bases from J, the junction contained 9 bases not matched to a gene. In nucleotides, the CDR3 is TGTGCCAGCAGCTCGGACAGGCTAACGGGCGAGCAGTACTTC. It specifies CASSSDRLTGEQYF.

To note about this clone: The identical CDR3 is also encoded by other nucleotide sequences in the sample. The chain joins TRBV5-4 to TRBJ2-7; D possibly corresponds to TRBD1 (6 bases). Germline values: CDR1 SGHNT, CDR2 YYREEE (reference sequence). This CDR3 spans 14 amino acids. V lost 10 bases and J 1 base, leaving 18 bases between the germline ends. The CDR3 nucleotides are TGTGCCGGCTCTAGGCAGGGGCAATCCTACGAGCAGTACTTC. This codes for CAGSRQGQSYEQYF.

J is TRBJ2-2 and V is TRBV19; 8 bases match TRBD2. In germline, CDR1 is LNHDA, CDR2 SQIVND (reference sequence). This CDR3 is 16 amino acids long. The junction had 7 bases not matched to a gene; V was cut back by 6 bases and J by 1 base. The CDR3, as DNA: TGTGCCAGTAGGAGGAGGGGACTAGAGAACACCGGGGAGCTGTTTTTT. This translates into CASRRRGLENTGELFF.

The rearrangement links TRBV11-2 to TRBJ2-7; D uncertain. From germline, CDR1 is SGHAT and CDR2 FQNNGV. The CDR3 is 13 amino acids. V was shortened by 5 bases and J by 6 bases, with 14 bases between the two germline ends. The CDR3 region has the DNA TGTGCCAGCAGCCCGAATGTCCCTAGCGAGCAGTACTTC. Translation: CASSPNVPSEQYF.

The CDR3 DNA reads TGTGCCAGCAGCCGACGCGGGGGTAGCACAGATACGCAGTATTTT. Translation: CASSRRGGSTDTQYF. V gene TRBV11-2 combines with J gene TRBJ2-3, with 7 nucleotides matching TRBD2. Germline V gene data show CDR1 as SGHAT and CDR2 as FQNNGV. The CDR3 totals 15 residues. V shed 5 bases, J shed 0 bases, and the junction held 5 bases outside the gene matches.

V is TRBV6-5 and J is TRBJ1-6, with D unresolved. The CDR3 runs 14 residues. The germline V and J ends were trimmed by 3 bases and 10 bases, with 13 bases remaining between them. CDR1 is MNHEY, CDR2 SVGAGI, per germline. CDR3 amino acids: CASSYEGVRSPLHF. CDR3 coding DNA: TGTGCCAGCAGTTATGAGGGTGTAAGATCACCCCTCCACTTT.

The rearrangement joins TRBV7-9 to TRBJ2-1, with a tentative D call TRBD2 (6 bases). The germline V gene encodes CDR1 SEHNR and CDR2 FQNEAQ (reference sequence). This CDR3 has 13 residues. Trimming pared 4 bases from V and 4 bases from J, leaving 8 bases between. The CDR3 sequence: CASSWGEYNEQFF. In DNA form, the CDR3 reads TGTGCCAGCAGCTGGGGGGAGTACAATGAGCAGTTCTTC.

V usage is TRBV7-2 and J usage is TRBJ2-7; 8 bases align to TRBD1. Germline CDR1 reads SGHTA; CDR2 reads FQGNSA. The CDR3 contains 12 residues. V lost 9 bases and J lost 7; bases outside the gene matches: 8. Here the CDR3 reads CASTQGAGEQYF. The CDR3 DNA sequence: TGTGCCAGTACCCAGGGGGCGGGAGAGCAGTACTTC. Full variable domain (missing parts from reference TRBV7-2 and TRBJ2-7): GAGVSQSPSNKVTEKGKDVELRCDPISGHTALYWYRQSLGQGLEFLIYFQGNSAPDKSGLPSDRFSAERTGGSVSTLTIQRTQQEDSAVYLCASTQGAGEQYFGPGTRLTVT.